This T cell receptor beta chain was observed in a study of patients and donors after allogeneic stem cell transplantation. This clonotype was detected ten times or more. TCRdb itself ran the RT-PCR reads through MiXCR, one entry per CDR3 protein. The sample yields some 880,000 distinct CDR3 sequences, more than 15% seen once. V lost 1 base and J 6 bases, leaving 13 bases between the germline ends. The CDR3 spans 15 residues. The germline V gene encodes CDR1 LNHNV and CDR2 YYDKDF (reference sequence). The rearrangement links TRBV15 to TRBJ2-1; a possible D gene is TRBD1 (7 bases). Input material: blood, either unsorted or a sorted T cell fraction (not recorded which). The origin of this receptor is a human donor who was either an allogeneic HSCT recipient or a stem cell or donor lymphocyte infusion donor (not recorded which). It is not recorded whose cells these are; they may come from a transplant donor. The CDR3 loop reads CATSRVEGAFNEQFF. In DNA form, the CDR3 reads TGTGCCACCAGCAGAGTGGAGGGGGCCTTCAATGAGCAGTTCTTC.